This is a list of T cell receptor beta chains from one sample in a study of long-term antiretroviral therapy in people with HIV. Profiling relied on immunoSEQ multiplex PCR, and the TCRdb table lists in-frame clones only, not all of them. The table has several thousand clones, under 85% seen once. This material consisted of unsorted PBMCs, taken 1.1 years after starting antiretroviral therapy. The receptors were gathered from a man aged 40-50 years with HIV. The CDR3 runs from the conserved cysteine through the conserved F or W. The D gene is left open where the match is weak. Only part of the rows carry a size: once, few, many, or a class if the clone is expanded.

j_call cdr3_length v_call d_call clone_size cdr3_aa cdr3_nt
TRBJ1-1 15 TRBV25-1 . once CASSEFAQGNTEAFF TGTGCCAGCAGTGAATTCGCACAGGGGAACACTGAAGCTTTCTTT
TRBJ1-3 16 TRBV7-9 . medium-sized CASSVDTGISGNTIYF TGTGCCAGCAGCGTCGACACAGGAATCTCTGGAAACACCATATATTTT
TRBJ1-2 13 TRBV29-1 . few CSVVAQANYGYTF TGCAGCGTTGTGGCACAGGCTAACTATGGCTACACCTTC
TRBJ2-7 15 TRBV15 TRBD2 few CATSRISGDAYEQYF TGTGCCACCAGCAGGATCAGCGGGGACGCCTACGAGCAGTACTTC
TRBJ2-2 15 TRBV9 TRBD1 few CASSATGENTGELFF TGTGCCAGCAGCGCAACAGGGGAAAACACCGGGGAGCTGTTTTTT
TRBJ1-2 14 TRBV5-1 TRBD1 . CASSSGQGARGYTF TGCGCCAGCAGTTCGGGACAGGGGGCCAGAGGCTACACCTTC
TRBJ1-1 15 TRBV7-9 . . CASSRMGGKNTEAFF TGTGCCAGCAGCCGTATGGGAGGGAAGAACACTGAAGCTTTCTTT
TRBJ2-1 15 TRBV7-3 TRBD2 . CASSFRGGVPNEQFF TGTGCCAGCAGCTTTCGGGGGGGCGTCCCCAATGAGCAGTTCTTC
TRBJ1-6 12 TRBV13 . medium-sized CASSSDTSPLHF TGTGCCAGCAGCTCGGACACTTCACCCCTCCACTTT
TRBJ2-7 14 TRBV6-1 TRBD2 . CASSLAGSFYEQYF TGTGCCAGCAGCCTAGCGGGGAGCTTCTACGAGCAGTACTTC
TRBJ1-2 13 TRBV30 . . CACDEGEIYGYTF TGTGCCTGCGACGAGGGCGAAATCTATGGCTACACCTTC
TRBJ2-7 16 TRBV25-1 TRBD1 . CASSPGDRVRSYEQYF TGTGCCAGCAGTCCGGGGGACAGGGTGCGGTCCTACGAGCAGTACTTC
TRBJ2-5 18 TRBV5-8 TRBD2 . CASSPRRGGSGGGETQYF TGTGCCAGCAGCCCCCGACGAGGGGGTAGCGGGGGGGGAGAGACCCAGTACTTC
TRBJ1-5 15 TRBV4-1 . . CASSPLDSPDQPQHF TGCGCCAGCAGCCCACTGGACAGCCCTGATCAGCCCCAGCATTTT
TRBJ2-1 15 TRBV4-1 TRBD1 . CASRPLDREDHEQFF TGCGCCAGCAGACCCTTGGACAGGGAGGATCACGAGCAGTTCTTC
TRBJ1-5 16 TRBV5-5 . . CASSLRGGRSNQPQHF TGTGCCAGCAGCTTGCGCGGGGGTCGGAGCAATCAGCCCCAGCATTTT
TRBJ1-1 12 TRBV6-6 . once CASSQQGPEAFF TGTGCCAGCAGCCAACAGGGACCTGAAGCTTTCTTT
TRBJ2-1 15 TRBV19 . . CASSPNMGQNNEQFF TGTGCCAGTAGCCCCAATATGGGTCAGAACAATGAGCAGTTCTTC